These 22 T cell receptor beta chains share one sample of origin, sequenced in a study of blood T cell repertoires in COVID-19. TCRdb keeps only in-frame clones here, not all; method: immunoSEQ multiplex PCR. The sample holds some 330,000 clones; around 92% are singletons and the top ten take roughly 1.9%. Input material: peripheral blood. The source of these receptors is a woman aged 25 to 39 with COVID-19, enrolled during active disease.

The genes are TRBV3-1 (or the pseudogene TRBV3-2) and TRBJ2-1; TRBD2 agrees at 8 bases. The trim removed 2 bases at V and 9 bases at J, leaving 3 bases unmatched. The CDR3 contains 13 residues. Germline CDR1 is LGHDT and CDR2 is YNNKEL (reference sequence). The CDR3 region is CASSQQRGSEQFF. Written as DNA, the CDR3 is TGTGCCAGCAGCCAACAGCGGGGGAGTGAGCAGTTCTTC.

This clone was observed a few times. The chain has TRBV28 and TRBJ1-2; no clear D. The CDR3 is 13 amino acids. The V end was cut by 4 bases, the J end by 4 bases, with 10 bases between. Germline CDR1 is MDHEN and CDR2 is SYDVKM. Here the CDR3 reads CASSSTSGYGYTF. CDR3 nucleotides: TGTGCCAGCAGTTCAACGTCAGGCTATGGCTACACCTTC.

The V and J genes are TRBV5-1 and TRBJ1-6, with no clear D. The V end lost 2 bases, the J end lost 7 bases, and 10 bases lay between the germline ends. CDR3 size: 14 residues. The germline V gene encodes CDR1 SGHRS and CDR2 YFSETQ. The CDR3 is CASSFRQVNSPLHF. CDR3 DNA: TGCGCCAGCAGCTTCAGACAAGTGAATTCACCCCTCCACTTT. Complete variable domain (other parts from reference TRBV5-1 and TRBJ1-6): KAGVTQTPRYLIKTRGQQVTLSCSPISGHRSVSWYQQTPGQGLQFLFEYFSETQRNKGNFPGRFSGRQFSNSRSEMNVSTLELGDSALYLCASSFRQVNSPLHFGNGTRLTVT.

The rearrangement joins TRBV3-1 (or the pseudogene TRBV3-2) to TRBJ1-4, with TRBD1 identical over 7 bases. The CDR3 is made up of 13 amino acids. J gave up 6 bases and V 4 bases, and 2 bases lay outside the gene matches. Per the germline V gene, CDR1 is LGHDT and CDR2 is YNNKEL (reference sequence). In DNA form, the CDR3 reads TGTGCCAGCAGCCGGGGGACAGATGAAAAACTGTTTTTT. Amino acids: CASSRGTDEKLFF.

This clone has just one count. The CDR3 region has the DNA TGTGCCAGCAGGGGGACTAGCTGGCCCTACGAGCAGTACTTC. This gives the protein CASRGTSWPYEQYF. The chain is built from TRBV2 and TRBJ2-7, with 9 nucleotides matching TRBD2. The V gene's germline CDR1 is SNHLY and CDR2 FYNNEI. The junction had 5 bases not matched to a gene; V was cut back by 6 bases and J by 2 bases. This CDR3 has 14 amino acids.

The chain combines TRBV14 with TRBJ1-1; D uncertain. V lost 2 bases and J 7 bases, leaving 11 bases between the germline ends. This CDR3 has 13 amino acids. Germline V gene sequence: CDR1 SGHDN, CDR2 FVKESK. The CDR3 spells CASSQNGRYEAFF. CDR3 nucleotide sequence: TGTGCCAGCAGCCAAAATGGGCGATATGAAGCTTTCTTT.

This chain uses TRBV6-5 with TRBJ1-1; 7 positions match TRBD1. The length of the CDR3 is 14 residues. Germline V gene sequence: CDR1 MNHEY, CDR2 SVGAGI. The ends lost 9 bases at V and 1 base at J; junction bases unmatched: 8. In DNA, the CDR3 is TGTGCCAGTAACCCCGGGACAGCGAACACTGAAGCTTTCTTT. Translated, it gives CASNPGTANTEAFF.

The chain employs TRBV15 and TRBJ1-4; TRBD1 is a possible D gene (6 bases). Trimming removed 1 base at V and 5 bases at J, with 14 bases between. The CDR3 runs to 16 residues. From germline, CDR1 is LNHNV and CDR2 YYDKDF (reference sequence). The CDR3 sequence is CATSRASRGVNEKLFF. The CDR3 DNA is TGTGCCACCAGCAGAGCTAGCAGGGGTGTGAATGAAAAACTGTTTTTT. Based on the CDR3 plus reference TRBV15 and TRBJ1-4, the full variable domain is DAMVIQNPRYQVTQFGKPVTLSCSQTLNHNVMYWYQQKSSQAPKLLFHYYDKDFNNEADTPDNFQSRRPNTSFCFLDIRSPGLGDTAMYLCATSRASRGVNEKLFFGSGTQLSVL.

V is TRBV28 and J is TRBJ1-2, with D perhaps TRBD1 (6 bases). CDR3 length: 12 amino acids. V was clipped by 5 bases and J by 4 bases, with 8 bases between them. Germline V gives CDR1 MDHEN, CDR2 SYDVKM. The CDR3 DNA is TGTGCCAGCAGTGGGGGCTTCTATGGCTACACCTTC. Amino acid sequence: CASSGGFYGYTF.

The table lists this clone with a count of one. The chain joins TRBV2 to TRBJ1-1, with 9 nucleotides matching TRBD1. The CDR3 has 16 residues. Germline V gives CDR1 SNHLY, CDR2 FYNNEI. V lost 6 bases, J lost 1 base, and 9 bases stayed unmatched. The CDR3 DNA follows: TGTGCCAGCAGAGTCACAGGGGGCGAGTGGAACACTGAAGCTTTCTTT. Amino acids: CASRVTGGEWNTEAFF.

The chain carries TRBV9 and TRBJ1-2, with D tentatively TRBD1 (5 bases). Trimming removed 3 bases at V and 8 bases at J, with 20 bases between. This CDR3 is built from 15 residues. Looked up from germline, CDR1 is SGDLS and CDR2 is YYNGEE. CDR3 loop: CASSASFQGLLGYTF. The CDR3 DNA is TGTGCCAGCAGCGCTAGTTTTCAGGGCCTCCTGGGCTACACCTTC.

The chain has TRBV28 and TRBJ2-3; 12 nucleotides line up with TRBD2. The CDR3 is 17 residues long. Germline trimming cut 4 bases from V and 1 base from J; bases unmatched to any gene: 6. CDR1 and CDR2 from the germline V gene are MDHEN and SYDVKM. In DNA form, the CDR3 reads TGTGCCAGCAGTTCCCCCGGACTAGCGGGGCGCACAGATACGCAGTATTTT. It encodes CASSSPGLAGRTDTQYF.

The rearrangement uses TRBV6-4 and TRBJ2-4, with a possible D match to TRBD2 (5 bases). The CDR3 extends over 16 amino acids. Germline loops: CDR1 MRHNA, CDR2 SNTAGT. The V and J ends lost 2 bases and 0 bases respectively, with 11 bases between them. This chain's CDR3 is CASSDTFGLAKNIQYF. The CDR3 DNA reads as TGTGCCAGCAGTGACACCTTTGGACTAGCCAAAAACATTCAGTACTTC.

The chain employs TRBV6-5 and TRBJ1-3, with no clear D. This CDR3 is 15 amino acids long. V lost 4 bases and J lost 2, with 12 bases in between. The V gene's germline CDR1 is MNHEY and CDR2 SVGAGI. The CDR3 bases are TGTGCCAGCAGTTCCCGAAGCCTACCTGGAAACACCATATATTTT. Translating it yields CASSSRSLPGNTIYF.

This chain uses TRBV7-9 with TRBJ2-5, with D maybe TRBD2 (5 bases). The CDR3 has 15 amino acids. V lost 5 bases, J lost 1 base, and 14 bases lay in between. Germline CDR1 SEHNR, CDR2 FQNEAQ (reference sequence). The DNA for the CDR3 is TGTGCCAGCAGCCCCTCCGGGGAAACCCAAGAGACCCAGTACTTC. It is translated as CASSPSGETQETQYF.

This chain uses TRBV4-1 with TRBJ1-4; D not certain. Deletions cut 4 bases from V and 8 bases from J, with 14 bases between. This CDR3 comprises 14 residues. Germline V CDR1 and CDR2: MGHRA, YSYEKL. CDR3 nucleotides: TGCGCCAGCAGCCGGAGGAGGGTTGTAGAAAAACTGTTTTTT. Amino acid sequence: CASSRRRVVEKLFF.

The chain combines TRBV19 with TRBJ1-1; D uncertain. The V and J ends lost 7 bases and 0 bases respectively, with 15 bases between them. The germline CDR1 and CDR2 sequences are LNHDA and SQIVND (reference sequence). This CDR3 has 15 residues. CDR3 bases: TGTGCCAGTAAAGTTCCGAGCCGAATGAACACTGAAGCTTTCTTT. Its translation is CASKVPSRMNTEAFF.

V gene TRBV5-4 combines with J gene TRBJ1-6, with 12 positions matching TRBD1. The length of the CDR3 is 17 residues. V was clipped by 4 bases and J by 4 bases; unmatched bases: 6. CDR1 SGHNT and CDR2 YYREEE come from the germline V gene (reference sequence). Here the CDR3 reads CASSTGTGGSYNSPLHF. For the CDR3, the DNA is TGTGCCAGCAGCACCGGGACAGGGGGCTCTTATAATTCACCCCTCCACTTT.

This chain connects TRBV6-2 or TRBV6-3 to TRBJ1-1; possibly TRBD1 for D (6 bases). The CDR3 is made up of 16 amino acids. CDR1 and CDR2 (germline): MNHEY, SVGEGT. V lost 5 bases, J lost 1 base, and 17 bases lay in between. The CDR3 sequence: CASSQVGTPKNTEAFF. CDR3 DNA: TGTGCCAGCAGTCAGGTCGGGACACCCAAGAACACTGAAGCTTTCTTT.

CDR3 nucleotide sequence: TGTGCCAGCAGAATGGGGGGGAGTGAAGCTTTCTTT. Residues: CASRMGGSEAFF. This chain uses TRBV12-3 or TRBV12-4 with TRBJ1-1; D perhaps matches TRBD1 (5 bases). The CDR3 spans 12 residues. The V end lost 6 bases, the J end lost 7 bases, and 12 bases lay between the germline ends.

The V call is TRBV13, the J call TRBJ1-2, with TRBD1 matching over 7 bases. Germline assignment: CDR1 PRHDT and CDR2 FYEKMQ (reference sequence). V trimming: 5 bases; J trimming: 7 bases; junction bases outside the gene matches: 7. The CDR3 covers 13 residues. DNA of the CDR3: TGTGCCAGCAGCCCGAGACAGGGAGGTGGCTACACCTTC. Translated, it gives CASSPRQGGGYTF.

The gene calls are TRBV27 and TRBJ1-4; TRBD1 matches 7 bases. CDR3 length: 14 residues. Germline values: CDR1 MNHEY, CDR2 SMNVEV (reference sequence). The junction had 7 bases not matched to a gene; V was cut back by 5 bases and J by 7 bases. Here the CDR3 DNA reads TGTGCCAGCAGTCTGACAGGGAACGGTGAAAAACTGTTTTTT. Translation: CASSLTGNGEKLFF.